Listed below are T cell receptor beta chains from one sample, sequenced in a study of CD8+ T cells in alopecia areata. The table came from immunoSEQ multiplex PCR; TCRdb's copy has only in-frame clones and leaves some out. Here the sample spans some 170,000 clones, roughly 65% being singletons. The sample here was CD4+ T cells sorted from blood, taken at week 0. The receptors originated from a human donor with alopecia areata. CDR3s include the opening cysteine and the closing phenylalanine or tryptophan. A D gene is named only where the DNA matches it firmly. Not all rows give a size; the values are once, few, many and, for expanded clones, a class.

D gene: TRBD1
V gene: TRBV5-1
clone size: -
J gene: TRBJ2-1
CDR3 DNA: TGCGCCAGCAGCTTGTGGACAGGGGCTTATGAGCAGTTCTTC
CDR3 protein: CASSLWTGAYEQFF

D gene: -
V gene: TRBV13
clone size: -
J gene: TRBJ1-2
CDR3 DNA: TGTGCCAGCAGCTTAAGTGTAGGGCCCAGCCGCTTC
CDR3 protein: CASSLSVGPSRF

D gene: TRBD1
V gene: TRBV11-2
clone size: -
J gene: TRBJ2-2
CDR3 DNA: TGTGCCAGCAGCTCCCGACAGGGGTACACCGGGGAGCTGTTTTTT
CDR3 protein: CASSSRQGYTGELFF

D gene: TRBD1
V gene: TRBV19
clone size: -
J gene: TRBJ1-1
CDR3 DNA: TGTGCCAGTAGTGCGACAGGGGGCGTTTCTGAAGCTTTCTTT
CDR3 protein: CASSATGGVSEAFF

D gene: -
V gene: TRBV29-1
clone size: few
J gene: TRBJ1-2
CDR3 DNA: TGCAGCGTATCGGTACTTAACTATGGCTACACCTTC
CDR3 protein: CSVSVLNYGYTF

D gene: -
V gene: TRBV30
clone size: -
J gene: TRBJ1-6
CDR3 DNA: TGTGCCTGGAGTAGGGGGAGCTCCTATAATTCACCCCTCCACTTT
CDR3 protein: CAWSRGSSYNSPLHF

D gene: -
V gene: TRBV29-1
clone size: -
J gene: TRBJ2-4
CDR3 DNA: TGCAGCGTTGACGGGGGCAAAAACATTCAGTACTTC
CDR3 protein: CSVDGGKNIQYF

D gene: -
V gene: TRBV5-6
clone size: -
J gene: TRBJ2-5
CDR3 DNA: TGTGCCAGCAGCTTTAACCAGGGATTGCGGGAGACCCAGTACTTC
CDR3 protein: CASSFNQGLRETQYF

D gene: TRBD2
V gene: TRBV7-3
clone size: -
J gene: TRBJ2-3
CDR3 DNA: TGTGCCAGCAGGGGACTATCAACAGATACGCAGTATTTT
CDR3 protein: CASRGLSTDTQYF

D gene: -
V gene: TRBV2
clone size: -
J gene: TRBJ1-5
CDR3 DNA: TGTGCCAGCAGCCTAGGGGGTGGCAATCAGCCCCAGCATTTT
CDR3 protein: CASSLGGGNQPQHF

D gene: -
V gene: TRBV7-9
clone size: few
J gene: TRBJ1-2
CDR3 DNA: TGTGCCAGCAGCTTAAGTCAGGCGAGTGGCTACACCTTC
CDR3 protein: CASSLSQASGYTF

D gene: TRBD1
V gene: TRBV6-1
clone size: -
J gene: TRBJ1-2
CDR3 DNA: TGTGCCAGCAGTGAATCCGGGACAGGGAATGGCTACACCTTC
CDR3 protein: CASSESGTGNGYTF

D gene: -
V gene: TRBV29-1
clone size: -
J gene: TRBJ1-1
CDR3 DNA: TGCAGCGTTGGGGCGTCGAACACTGAAGCTTTCTTT
CDR3 protein: CSVGASNTEAFF

D gene: -
V gene: TRBV7-2
clone size: few
J gene: TRBJ1-1
CDR3 DNA: TGTGCCAGCAGACCCGCGGGTGAAGCTTTCTTT
CDR3 protein: CASRPAGEAFF

D gene: -
V gene: TRBV29-1
clone size: -
J gene: TRBJ1-5
CDR3 DNA: TGCAGCGCCATAGGACAAGGTCAGCCCCAGCATTTT
CDR3 protein: CSAIGQGQPQHF

D gene: -
V gene: TRBV15
clone size: -
J gene: TRBJ1-1
CDR3 DNA: TGTGCCACCAGCAGAGTGAAAGAGAACACTGAAGCTTTCTTT
CDR3 protein: CATSRVKENTEAFF

D gene: -
V gene: TRBV27
clone size: few
J gene: TRBJ1-1
CDR3 DNA: TGTGCCAGCAGTTTCGGACATGGGGTGAACACTGAAGCTTTCTTT
CDR3 protein: CASSFGHGVNTEAFF